This is a list of T cell receptor beta chains from one sample in a study of blood T cell repertoires in COVID-19. Data came from immunoSEQ multiplex PCR; TCRdb stores just in-frame clones and leaves some out. Of under 95,000 clones detected, 65% to 90% appear once; the ten largest clones hold roughly 8.9%. The source material was peripheral blood. The receptors originated from a man aged 50 to 59 with COVID-19, enrolled during active disease. The CDR3 runs from the conserved cysteine through the conserved F or W. The D gene is left open where the match is weak. Clone size appears in some rows only: once, few, many, or a class for an expanded clone.

V,size,D,J,DNA,CDR3
TRBV7-2,-,-,TRBJ1-4,TGTGCCAGCAGCCCTCCCGACTTATATGAAAAACTGTTTTTT,CASSPPDLYEKLFF
TRBV4-2,-,-,TRBJ1-2,TGTGCCAGCAGCCAAGAACCCAGCGAATATGGCTACACCTTC,CASSQEPSEYGYTF
TRBV11-2,-,TRBD1,TRBJ2-7,TGTGCCAGCAGCTTCCCAGGGGGCAACTACGAGCAGTACTTC,CASSFPGGNYEQYF
TRBV30,-,TRBD1,TRBJ2-6,TGTGCCTGGAGGCGCCCTCGACAGGGCCGTCTTGCTGGGGCCAACGTCCTGACTTTC,CAWRRPRQGRLAGANVLTF
TRBV10-1,-,-,TRBJ2-1,TGCGCCAGCACCCGAAAGGGTCGGAGGAAGTTCTTC,CASTRKGRRKFF
TRBV11-2,once,TRBD2,TRBJ2-1,TGTGCCAGCAGCTTCTCGGGACTAGCGTACGGTGAGCAGTTCTTC,CASSFSGLAYGEQFF
TRBV3-1/TRBV3-2,-,TRBD1,TRBJ1-1,TGTGCCAGCAGCAGGACAGGGAACACTGAAGCTTTCTTT,CASSRTGNTEAFF
TRBV28,few,-,TRBJ1-1,TGTGCCAGCAGCCAATATAGGAACACTGAAGCTTTCTTT,CASSQYRNTEAFF
TRBV6-2/TRBV6-3,-,TRBD2,TRBJ2-3,TGTGCCAGCATCCCAGCGGGAGGGACAGATACGCAGTATTTT,CASIPAGGTDTQYF
TRBV7-3,few,-,TRBJ2-3,TGTGCCAGCACCCTCCGGCGGTTCACAGATACGCAGTATTTT,CASTLRRFTDTQYF
TRBV24-1,-,TRBD2,TRBJ2-3,TGTGCCTCTTCAAGTAGCGGGAGGGGTGGCACAGATACGCAGTATTTT,CASSSSGRGGTDTQYF
TRBV23-1,-,TRBD2,TRBJ2-7,TGCGCCAGCAGTCAATCCAAGACTAGCGGGGGAGGGGAGTACTTC,CASSQSKTSGGGEYF
TRBV25-1,once,-,TRBJ2-3,TGTGCCAGCAGGGACTCCTCGAATACGCAGTATTTT,CASRDSSNTQYF
TRBV6-4,-,-,TRBJ1-6,TGTGCCAGCAGTCCCGACAGGACTAATTCACCCCTCCACTTT,CASSPDRTNSPLHF
TRBV6-6,-,-,TRBJ1-5,TGTGCCAGCAAAACAGGGAGGGTTGGAAGTCAGCCCCAGCATTTT,CASKTGRVGSQPQHF
TRBV11-3,once,TRBD2,TRBJ2-1,TGTGCCAGCAGCTTAGCGGGGGGGATAGGCAATGAGCAGTTCTTC,CASSLAGGIGNEQFF
TRBV6-5,-,TRBD1,TRBJ1-1,TGTGCCAGCAGGCCTAGGACAGGTCGGAACACTGAAGCTTTCTTT,CASRPRTGRNTEAFF
TRBV6-6,-,TRBD2,TRBJ2-2,TGTGCCAGCAGTAAGACTAGCGGGAGTGTCACCGGGGAGCTGTTTTTT,CASSKTSGSVTGELFF
TRBV7-9,-,TRBD1,TRBJ1-4,TGTGCCAGCAGTCCTACCCAGGGGGCGTCTTCTAAACTGTTTTTT,CASSPTQGASSKLFF
TRBV18,-,-,TRBJ1-6,TGTGCCAGCTCACAGGGGTCCTTTTATAATTCACCCCTCCACTTT,CASSQGSFYNSPLHF
TRBV15,-,-,TRBJ1-1,TGTGCCACCAGCAGCCCACTTAATTTCACTGAAGCTTTCTTT,CATSSPLNFTEAFF
TRBV5-1,-,TRBD2,TRBJ2-1,TGCGCCAGCAGCTTGTTACCGGGAGGGCTCTCCTACAATGAGCAGTTCTTC,CASSLLPGGLSYNEQFF
TRBV4-3,-,TRBD2,TRBJ2-3,TGCGCCAGCAGCCAAGTCCGGACTAGCGGGAGTCCAGATACGCAGTATTTT,CASSQVRTSGSPDTQYF
TRBV7-2,-,TRBD1,TRBJ2-7,TGTGCCAGCAGCCAGAGGACAGGGTCCCACGAGCAGTACTTC,CASSQRTGSHEQYF
TRBV6-5,-,TRBD2,TRBJ2-1,TGTGCCAGCGGGGTACTAGCGGGAGGGGCCCATGAGCAGTTCTTC,CASGVLAGGAHEQFF
TRBV10-3,-,TRBD2,TRBJ2-1,TGTGCCATCAGTGGCCCGGGGCAGACTAGCGGGAGTTCCCACAATGAGCAGTTCTTC,CAISGPGQTSGSSHNEQFF
TRBV24-1,-,-,TRBJ2-5,TGTGCCACCAGTGGGGGCCAAACAGGGAGGGATGAGGCCCAGTACTTC,CATSGGQTGRDEAQYF
TRBV5-1,-,TRBD1,TRBJ2-2,TGCGCCAGCAGTTCTAAGACAGGGGGCACCGGGGAGCTGTTTTTT,CASSSKTGGTGELFF
TRBV29-1,-,TRBD1,TRBJ1-1,TGCAGCGACCTTCCGACAGGGGCAGGAGGTACTGAAGCTTTCTTT,CSDLPTGAGGTEAFF
TRBV28,-,-,TRBJ2-7,TGTGCCAGACGAGGGAGGAGGGGCTACGAGCAGTACTTC,CARRGRRGYEQYF
TRBV2,-,TRBD2,TRBJ2-1,TGTGCCAGCAGCGTCGGACTAGCGGGAGGGATCATTAGCTCCTACAATGAGCAGTTCTTC,CASSVGLAGGIISSYNEQFF